This is a list of T cell receptor beta chains from one sample in a study of T cells after yellow fever vaccination. TCRdb ran MiXCR on the 5' RACE reads and lists one entry per CDR3 protein. The sample has some 350,000 distinct CDR3 sequences; roughly 12% are singletons. The material sequenced was PBMCs, taken on the day of the first yellow fever vaccination. These receptors all come from a man aged 18 to 30 who received the YFV17D yellow fever vaccine. CDR3s include the opening cysteine and the closing phenylalanine or tryptophan. Each record gives: J gene, clone size, D gene, V gene, CDR3 DNA, CDR3 protein. The D gene is left open where the match is weak. For some rows the clone size is stated as once, few or many, or as a class when expanded; others skip it.

TRBJ2-1 few TRBD1 TRBV7-2 TGTGCCAGCAGCTCCTCAGGGGGTTTATGGTTGTTCTTC CASSSSGGLWLFF
TRBJ1-6 - - TRBV7-9 TGTGCCAGCAGCATAGGAGATTGGACCCTCCACTTT CASSIGDWTLHF
TRBJ2-4 - TRBD2 TRBV6-5 TGTGCCAGCAGTTACGTAGCGGGGGCCCCGGGCAAAAACATTCAGTACTTC CASSYVAGAPGKNIQYF
TRBJ1-5 few - TRBV9 TGTGCCAGCAGCGTAGATGCCCATCAGCCCCAGCATTTT CASSVDAHQPQHF
TRBJ1-6 few - TRBV4-3 TGCGCCAGCAGCCAAGATGTGGAGCGGGGATCACCCCTCCACTTT CASSQDVERGSPLHF
TRBJ2-2 few TRBD2 TRBV4-2 TGTGCCAGCAGCCAAGATCGGGGGACTAGCGGAGTCGGGGAGCTGTTTTTT CASSQDRGTSGVGELFF
TRBJ2-3 few - TRBV4-3 TGCGCCAGCAGCCAATTTGGGAGCGACTCAGATACGCAGTATTTT CASSQFGSDSDTQYF
TRBJ1-2 many - TRBV5-1 TGCGCCAGCAGCTTGGGATCAGTGGAGGGCTACACCTTC CASSLGSVEGYTF
TRBJ2-7 few - TRBV18 TGTGCCAGCTCACCATCACAGGGAATCTCCTACGAGCAGTACTTC CASSPSQGISYEQYF
TRBJ2-3 - - TRBV5-1 TGCGCCAGCAGCTTGGTGCAGCAGCCGGGTTTGGATACGCAGTATTTT CASSLVQQPGLDTQYF
TRBJ2-6 few TRBD2 TRBV7-7 TGTGCCAGCACGGCGGGGTTAGCGGGGATCTCTGGGGCCAACGTCCTGACTTTC CASTAGLAGISGANVLTF
TRBJ2-3 few TRBD2 TRBV10-3 TGTGCCATCAGTGTAGCGGGTAGCACAGATACGCAGTATTTT CAISVAGSTDTQYF
TRBJ2-2 - - TRBV6-1 TGTGCCAGCACAGTCAGGGTCACCGGGGAGCTGTTTTTT CASTVRVTGELFF
TRBJ2-3 many TRBD1 TRBV5-8 TGTGCCAGCAGCTATGGACAGGGGACAGATACGCAGTATTTT CASSYGQGTDTQYF
TRBJ2-7 few - TRBV5-1 TGCGCCAGCAGCCAAGGGGGGACCTCCTACGAGCAGTACTTC CASSQGGTSYEQYF
TRBJ2-2 - TRBD1 TRBV6-2/TRBV6-3 TGTGCCAGCAGATCCCGGGACAGGGGGTTTGAGGAGCTGTTTTTT CASRSRDRGFEELFF
TRBJ2-2 few - TRBV7-2 TGTGCCAGCAGCTTAGGTTCAGGGACTAACACCGGGGAGCTGTTTTTT CASSLGSGTNTGELFF
TRBJ1-5 few - TRBV7-9 TGTGCCAGCAGCTTAGGGTCGACACATGATCAGCCCCAGCATTTT CASSLGSTHDQPQHF
TRBJ2-5 - TRBD2 TRBV4-1 TGCGCCAGCAGCCAAGGACTAGCGGGCCTATTCCAAGAGACCCAGTACTTC CASSQGLAGLFQETQYF
TRBJ2-1 - - TRBV6-2/TRBV6-3 TGTGCCAGCAGTTACTCGGTCTTCTATTTCCCCTGGTACAATGAGCAGTTCTTC CASSYSVFYFPWYNEQFF
TRBJ2-1 - - TRBV4-1 TGCGCCAGCAGCCAACCAAGCGCCGATGAGCAGTTCTTC CASSQPSADEQFF
TRBJ2-3 - TRBD1 TRBV28 TGTGCCAGCGGGATACAGGGGGCGACCACAGATACGCAGTATTTT CASGIQGATTDTQYF
TRBJ1-1 - - TRBV6-1 TGTGCCAGCAGCTCCGGACACAACACTGAAGCTTTCTTT CASSSGHNTEAFF
TRBJ2-7 many TRBD2 TRBV7-9 TGTGCCAGCAGCTCCCCTCGGCGGGGGGCCTCCTACGAGCAGTACTTC CASSSPRRGASYEQYF
TRBJ1-1 - - TRBV4-1 TGCGCCAGCAGCCAAGGAGGGGGTATGAACACTGAAGCTTTCTTT CASSQGGGMNTEAFF
TRBJ2-3 many TRBD1 TRBV5-1 TGCGCCAGCAGCCAGACAGGGGTGACGTACGATACGCAGTATTTT CASSQTGVTYDTQYF
TRBJ2-3 - TRBD1 TRBV7-9 TGTGCCAGCAGCTTAGCCCGGACAGGGCTAGATACGCAGTATTTT CASSLARTGLDTQYF
TRBJ2-5 few TRBD1 TRBV4-2 TGTGCCAGCAGCCAAACAGGGGGATACCAAGAGACCCAGTACTTC CASSQTGGYQETQYF
TRBJ2-7 few - TRBV4-2 TGTGCCAGCAGCCAAGAAGTAGGGTCAGGGGAACTCTACGAGCAGTACTTC CASSQEVGSGELYEQYF
TRBJ2-3 few - TRBV5-1 TGCGCCAGCAGCACGCATCTGGGGCCAGATACGCAGTATTTT CASSTHLGPDTQYF
TRBJ1-1 few - TRBV5-8 TGTGCCAGCAGCTTGGTAGGAGGGATGAACACTGAAGCTTTCTTT CASSLVGGMNTEAFF
TRBJ2-6 few - TRBV5-1 TGCGCCAGCAGCTTGGATCTGCGACGCGGGGCCAACGTCCTGACTTTC CASSLDLRRGANVLTF
TRBJ2-4 few - TRBV11-3 TGTGCCAGCAGCGCGGGGAAAAACATTCAGTACTTC CASSAGKNIQYF
TRBJ2-7 few TRBD2 TRBV12-3/TRBV12-4 TGTGCCAGCAATGTAGGGACTAGCGGGAACCTCCACGAGCAGTACTTC CASNVGTSGNLHEQYF
TRBJ1-1 - - TRBV20-1 TGCAGTGCTAGCCGGGACATGAACACTGAAGCTTTCTTT CSASRDMNTEAFF
TRBJ2-3 few - TRBV5-1 TGCGCCAGCAGACCAGGGGAGCCCACAGATACGCAGTATTTT CASRPGEPTDTQYF
TRBJ1-6 - - TRBV3-1 TGTGCCAGCAGCCCAGTTCCCGATTCACCCCTCCACTTT CASSPVPDSPLHF
TRBJ2-3 - - TRBV7-9 TGTGCCAGCAGCTTAGAAGAATTCACAGATACGCAGTATTTT CASSLEEFTDTQYF
TRBJ2-3 - TRBD2 TRBV11-1 TGTGCCAGCAGCCTCGAAATAAGCGGGGGAGATACGCAGTATTTT CASSLEISGGDTQYF
TRBJ2-1 few TRBD1 TRBV12-3/TRBV12-4 TGTGCCAGCAGTTTAGTTCGGGACAGCTGGTTCTTC CASSLVRDSWFF
TRBJ1-5 - - TRBV6-2/TRBV6-3 TGTGCCATAAGCCAACGGTCGAATCAGCCCCAGCATTTT CAISQRSNQPQHF
TRBJ2-3 many - TRBV7-9 TGTGCCAGCAGCTTAGGGTTTCAGAATACGCAGTATTTT CASSLGFQNTQYF